Below, 9 T cell receptor beta chains from the same sample are listed, as sequenced in a study of T cell responses to AZD1222 COVID-19 vaccine. The table came from immunoSEQ multiplex PCR; TCRdb's copy has only in-frame clones and leaves some out. The table has about 170,000 clones, approximately 90% seen once. Source: peripheral blood, taken on day 0 of AZD1222 vaccination. The receptors shown here come from an adult in good health.

This chain uses TRBV5-5 with TRBJ1-4; TRBD1 aligns across 7 bases. The CDR3 consists of 16 residues. Germline V gives CDR1 SGHKS, CDR2 YYEKEE (reference sequence). With V trimmed by 5 bases and J by 5 bases, 12 bases remained unmatched. Here the CDR3 DNA reads TGTGCCAGCAGTACCGCCTTGGACAGGCGAAATGAAAAACTGTTTTTT. This encodes CASSTALDRRNEKLFF.

The chain uses TRBV4-1 and TRBJ1-5; TRBD1 matches 9 bases. The V gene's germline CDR1 is MGHRA and CDR2 YSYEKL. With V trimmed by 0 bases and J by 2 bases, 17 bases remained unmatched. The CDR3 consists of 21 residues. CDR3 sequence (DNA): TGCGCCAGCAGCCAAGACCACTCCGGGACAGGGATTTTTTTCGGCAATCAGCCCCAGCATTTT. Residues: CASSQDHSGTGIFFGNQPQHF.

The rearrangement uses TRBV19 and TRBJ2-3; 11 bases agree with TRBD2. The ends lost 7 bases at V and 4 bases at J; junction bases unmatched: 4. The CDR3 runs to 14 residues. Germline values: CDR1 LNHDA, CDR2 SQIVND (reference sequence). CDR3 nucleotide sequence: TGTGCCAGTACGGGTAGCGGGGGGGCAGATACGCAGTATTTT. This gives the protein CASTGSGGADTQYF.

The rearrangement uses TRBV11-3 and TRBJ2-2, with a possible D match to TRBD2 (7 bases). Deletions cut 5 bases from V and 3 bases from J, with 16 bases between. This CDR3 has 16 residues. CDR1 is SGHNT and CDR2 is YENEEA in the germline V gene. CDR3 protein: CASSHEGGGYTGELFF. CDR3 sequence (DNA): TGTGCCAGCAGCCACGAGGGAGGGGGTTACACCGGGGAGCTGTTTTTT.

This chain uses TRBV7-6 with TRBJ1-2; D may be TRBD1 (5 bases). V was cut by 6 bases and J by 8 bases, with 22 bases left in between. Germline V CDR1 and CDR2: SGHVS, FNYEAQ. This CDR3 has 15 amino acids. CDR3 in DNA: TGTGCCAGCAGGGCCAATACCGGGGTCGAGGGGGGCTACACCTTC. Amino acids: CASRANTGVEGGYTF.

The CDR3 reads CASISGGEETQYF. In DNA form, the CDR3 reads TGTGCCAGCATTAGCGGGGGGGAAGAGACCCAGTACTTC. This chain uses TRBV2 with TRBJ2-5, with TRBD2 identical over 11 bases. Per the germline V gene, CDR1 is SNHLY and CDR2 is FYNNEI. V dropped 7 bases and J dropped 3; count of bases not matched to a gene: 1. CDR3 length: 13 amino acids.

This clone appeared once. The chain carries TRBV19 and TRBJ2-7; 8 bases line up with TRBD1. The length of the CDR3 is 13 residues. In germline, CDR1 is LNHDA, CDR2 SQIVND (reference sequence). V shed 3 bases and J 4 bases; nucleotides not matched to a gene: 2. In DNA, the CDR3 is TGTGCCAGTAGTATTGGGACAGGATACGAGCAGTACTTC. Translation gives CASSIGTGYEQYF.

A few counts support this clone. The chain uses TRBV7-3 and TRBJ2-6; TRBD1 might be the D (5 bases). The germline V gene encodes CDR1 SGHTA and CDR2 FQGTGA. V lost 6 bases, J lost 0 bases, and 15 bases lay in between. There are 17 residues in the CDR3. CDR3 nucleotide sequence: TGTGCCAGCAGATATCAGGGTCGAACCTCTGGGGCCAACGTCCTGACTTTC. Translation: CASRYQGRTSGANVLTF.

V usage is TRBV24-1 and J usage is TRBJ2-3, with TRBD2 matching over 9 bases. The ends lost 4 bases at V and 1 base at J; junction bases unmatched: 2. This CDR3 has 15 residues. In germline, CDR1 is KGHDR, CDR2 SFDVKD. CDR3 bases: TGTGCCACCAGTGAAAGACTAGCGGGCACAGATACGCAGTATTTT. Translated, it gives CATSERLAGTDTQYF.